The next 10 T cell receptor beta chains were all read from a single sample in a study of blood T cell repertoires in COVID-19. The table came from immunoSEQ multiplex PCR; TCRdb's copy has only in-frame clones and leaves some out. The table lists 50,000 to 70,000 clones, 70% to 85% of them singletons. Sample: peripheral blood. These receptor sequences come from a man between 70 and 80 years old with active COVID-19.

The chain links TRBV5-1 to TRBJ1-1; no firm D call. The germline V and J ends were trimmed by 2 bases and 1 base, with 12 bases remaining between them. The CDR3 is 15 amino acids. Germline loops: CDR1 SGHRS, CDR2 YFSETQ. CDR3 in DNA: TGCGCCAGCAGCTTAACAGAGAACCCGAACACTGAAGCTTTCTTT. Its protein is CASSLTENPNTEAFF.

This chain uses TRBV7-2 with TRBJ2-3; 12 nucleotides agree with TRBD2. CDR1 and CDR2 (germline): SGHTA, FQGNSA. V gave up 8 bases and J gave up 3 bases; unmatched junction bases: 6. The CDR3 has 15 amino acids. The DNA of the CDR3 is TGTGCCAGCGGAACTAGCGGGAGGTTAACAGATACGCAGTATTTT. Translating it yields CASGTSGRLTDTQYF.

The rearrangement joins TRBV28 to TRBJ2-7; the D gene is possibly TRBD2 (6 bases). Germline V gene data show CDR1 as MDHEN and CDR2 as SYDVKM. Trimming removed 3 bases at V and 7 bases at J, with 16 bases between. This CDR3 spans 14 amino acids. In DNA, the CDR3 is TGTGCCAGCAGTTTCGGCGGGATGGGGGGTGAGCAGTACTTC. Its translation is CASSFGGMGGEQYF.

This clone was detected only a few times. V is TRBV9 and J is TRBJ2-3; D gene ambiguous. This CDR3 has 13 residues. Trimming cost V 4 bases and J 4 bases, with 10 bases left between them. CDR1 and CDR2 (germline): SGDLS, YYNGEE. CDR3 DNA sequence: TGTGCCAGCAGCCCCAGTATCGCAGATACGCAGTATTTT. Protein: CASSPSIADTQYF. Using reference TRBV9 and TRBJ2-3 for the parts outside the CDR3, the full variable domain is DSGVTQTPKHLITATGQRVTLRCSPRSGDLSVYWYQQSLDQGLQFLIQYYNGEERAKGNILERFSAQQFPDLHSELNLSSLELGDSALYFCASSPSIADTQYFGPGTRLTVL.

The genes are TRBV11-2 and TRBJ2-4, with a possible D match to TRBD1 (6 bases). The CDR3 sequence is 18 residues long. CDR1 and CDR2 from the germline V gene are SGHAT and FQNNGV. The ends were cut back, 5 bases at V and 0 bases at J, with 20 bases in the middle. In DNA, the CDR3 is TGTGCCAGCAGCCATCTTCCGGGACACAAGATAGCCAAAAACATTCAGTACTTC. Translation gives CASSHLPGHKIAKNIQYF.

This clone was detected only a few times. The J gene is TRBJ2-3, the V gene TRBV3-1 (or the pseudogene TRBV3-2), with 7 bases lining up with TRBD2. The V and J ends lost 4 bases and 2 bases, in that order; junction bases with no gene match: 6. The CDR3 covers 15 residues. Germline V gene lookup returns CDR1 LGHDT and CDR2 YNNKEL (reference sequence). CDR3 bases: TGTGCCAGCAGCCTACAGCGGGGTTACACAGATACGCAGTATTTT. Translating gives CASSLQRGYTDTQYF.

This chain joins TRBV27 and TRBJ2-1; TRBD1 might be the D (6 bases). Trimming stripped 4 bases from V and 2 bases from J, with 12 bases between. Germline CDR1 is MNHEY and CDR2 is SMNVEV (reference sequence). The CDR3 covers 15 residues. In DNA form, the CDR3 reads TGTGCCAGCAGTTACTCCCGGGACACCTACAATGAGCAGTTCTTC. It specifies CASSYSRDTYNEQFF.

This rearrangement joins TRBV28 to TRBJ2-3, with 9 bases lining up with TRBD1. CDR3 size: 14 residues. Per germline, CDR1 MDHEN and CDR2 SYDVKM. V was clipped by 3 bases and J by 4 bases; unmatched bases: 2. The chain's CDR3 is CASSLRTGADTQYF. The CDR3 DNA follows: TGTGCCAGCAGTTTGCGGACAGGGGCAGATACGCAGTATTTT.

This clone was seen only a few times. The chain links TRBV5-4 to TRBJ1-2; 7 bases line up with TRBD1. From germline, CDR1 is SGHNT and CDR2 YYREEE (reference sequence). The CDR3 spans 13 residues. J was trimmed by 9 bases and V by 4 bases; bases with no gene match: 9. CDR3: CASSPDRQGRYTF. CDR3 DNA: TGTGCCAGCAGCCCCGACCGACAGGGTCGCTACACCTTC. The variable domain in full, completed from reference TRBV5-4 and TRBJ1-2, reads ETGVTQSPTHLIKTRGQQVTLRCSSQSGHNTVSWYQQALGQGPQFIFQYYREEENGRGNFPPRFSGLQFPNYSSELNVNALELDDSALYLCASSPDRQGRYTFGSGTRLTVV.

CDR3 coding DNA: TGCGCCAGCAGCTACTCCGAGGCGTATTCCTACAATGAGCAGTTCTTC. Translating it yields CASSYSEAYSYNEQFF. This chain links TRBV5-1 with TRBJ2-1; D is unclear. Trimming removed 3 bases from V and 1 base from J, with 14 bases in between. There are 16 residues in the CDR3. CDR1 is SGHRS, CDR2 YFSETQ, per germline.